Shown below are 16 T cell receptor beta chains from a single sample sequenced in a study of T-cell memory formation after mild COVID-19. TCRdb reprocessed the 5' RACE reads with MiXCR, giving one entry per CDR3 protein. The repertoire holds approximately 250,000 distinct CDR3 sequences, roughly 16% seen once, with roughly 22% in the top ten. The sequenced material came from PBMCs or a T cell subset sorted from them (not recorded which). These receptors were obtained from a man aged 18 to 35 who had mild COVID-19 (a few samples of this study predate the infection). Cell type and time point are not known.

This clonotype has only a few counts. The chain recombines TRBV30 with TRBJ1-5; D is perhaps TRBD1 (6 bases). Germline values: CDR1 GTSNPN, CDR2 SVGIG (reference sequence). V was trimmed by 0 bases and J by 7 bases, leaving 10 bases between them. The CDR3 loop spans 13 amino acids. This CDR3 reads CAWSVRTAQPQHF. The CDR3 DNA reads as TGTGCCTGGAGTGTACGGACAGCGCAGCCCCAGCATTTT.

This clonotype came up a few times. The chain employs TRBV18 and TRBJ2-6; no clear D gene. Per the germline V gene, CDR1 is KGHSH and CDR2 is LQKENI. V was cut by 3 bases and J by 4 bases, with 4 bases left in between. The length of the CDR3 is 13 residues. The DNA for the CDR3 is TGTGCCAGCTCACCCGACGGGGCCAACGTCCTGACTTTC. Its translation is CASSPDGANVLTF.

CDR3 DNA sequence: TGTGCCAGCAGCCAAGATGCGGGGGCGAGAGGTGAAAAACTGTTTTTT. Translation: CASSQDAGARGEKLFF. The chain employs TRBV3-1 and TRBJ1-4, with D maybe TRBD1 (6 bases). The V end lost 0 bases, the J end lost 7 bases, and 15 bases lay between the germline ends. The CDR3 totals 16 residues. Per the germline V gene, CDR1 is LGHDT and CDR2 is YNNKEL (reference sequence).

The CDR3 nucleotides are TGCAGTGCTAGGCACCAGACAGATTATGGCTACACCTTC. Its protein product is CSARHQTDYGYTF. The chain recombines TRBV20-1 with TRBJ1-2; tentative D call: TRBD1 (5 bases). Germline CDR1 and CDR2: DFQATT and SNEGSKA (reference sequence). The CDR3 totals 13 residues. V shed 3 bases and J shed 5 bases, with 13 bases lying between them.

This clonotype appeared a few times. Here the CDR3 DNA reads TGTGCCAGCAGTTTGATGCGGGGGGAAGAGACCCAGTACTTC. Translation: CASSLMRGEETQYF. The chain couples TRBV12-3 or TRBV12-4 to TRBJ2-5, with 8 nucleotides matching TRBD2. V lost 3 bases, J lost 3 bases, and 3 bases stayed unmatched. This CDR3 contains 14 residues.

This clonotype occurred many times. CDR3 loop: CASSLEGRFQYF. DNA for the CDR3: TGCGCCAGCAGCTTGGAGGGGAGGTTCCAGTACTTC. V is TRBV5-1 and J is TRBJ2-5; possibly TRBD2 for D (6 bases). V was cut by 0 bases and J by 10 bases, with 10 bases left in between. The germline gives CDR1 SGHRS, CDR2 YFSETQ. This CDR3 is built from 12 residues.

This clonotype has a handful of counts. The CDR3 loop is CASSLIAGAPRQFF. DNA for the CDR3: TGTGCCAGCAGCCTAATAGCGGGGGCCCCTAGGCAGTTCTTC. The chain combines TRBV7-2 with TRBJ2-1, with TRBD2 matching 9 bases. Trimming took 5 bases from V and 12 from J; bases not matched to a gene: 11. Germline assignment: CDR1 SGHTA and CDR2 FQGNSA. The CDR3 is made up of 14 amino acids.

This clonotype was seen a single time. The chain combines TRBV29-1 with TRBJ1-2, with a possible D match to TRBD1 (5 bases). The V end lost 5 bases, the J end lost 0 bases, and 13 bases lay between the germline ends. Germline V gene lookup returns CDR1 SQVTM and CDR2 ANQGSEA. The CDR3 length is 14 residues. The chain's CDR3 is CSVSRLGPNYGYTF. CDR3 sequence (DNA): TGCAGCGTTTCTAGGTTGGGGCCTAACTATGGCTACACCTTC. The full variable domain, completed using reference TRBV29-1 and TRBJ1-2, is SAVISQKPSRDICQRGTSLTIQCQVDSQVTMMFWYRQQPGQSLTLIATANQGSEATYESGFVIDKFPISRPNLTFSTLTVSNMSPEDSSIYLCSVSRLGPNYGYTFGSGTRLTVV.

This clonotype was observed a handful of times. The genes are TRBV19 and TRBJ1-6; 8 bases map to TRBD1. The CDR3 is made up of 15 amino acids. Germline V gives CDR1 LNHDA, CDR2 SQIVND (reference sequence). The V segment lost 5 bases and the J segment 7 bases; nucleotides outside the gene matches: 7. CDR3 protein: CASSGTGGLNSPLHF. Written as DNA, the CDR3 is TGTGCCAGTAGTGGAACAGGGGGTCTGAATTCACCCCTCCACTTT.

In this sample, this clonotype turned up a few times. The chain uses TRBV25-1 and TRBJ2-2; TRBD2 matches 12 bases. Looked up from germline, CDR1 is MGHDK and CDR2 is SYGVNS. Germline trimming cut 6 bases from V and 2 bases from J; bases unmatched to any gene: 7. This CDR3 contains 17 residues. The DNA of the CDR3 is TGTGCCAGCAGAGGACTAGCGGGGAAAGTCAACACCGGGGAGCTGTTTTTT. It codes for CASRGLAGKVNTGELFF.

CDR3 DNA: TGTGCCAGCAGTTACTCGGGAGATGGCGGCTACACCTTC. The encoded protein is CASSYSGDGGYTF. The V gene is TRBV6-2 or TRBV6-3, the J gene TRBJ1-2; D remains unclear. The V end lost 0 bases, the J end lost 8 bases, and 10 bases lay between the germline ends. The CDR3 loop spans 13 amino acids. Per the germline V gene, CDR1 is MNHEY and CDR2 is SVGEGT.

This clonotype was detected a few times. The DNA of the CDR3 is TGCGCCAGCAGCTTCTGGGGCTCTGGGGCCAACGTCCTGACTTTC. As protein: CASSFWGSGANVLTF. The chain employs TRBV5-1 and TRBJ2-6; D gene unclear. The germline V gene has CDR1 SGHRS and CDR2 YFSETQ. The CDR3 spans 15 residues. V was clipped by 2 bases and J by 0 bases, with 6 bases between them.

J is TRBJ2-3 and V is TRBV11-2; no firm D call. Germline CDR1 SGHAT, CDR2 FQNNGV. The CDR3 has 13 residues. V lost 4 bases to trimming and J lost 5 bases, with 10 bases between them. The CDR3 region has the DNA TGTGCCAGCAGCTCACTACTCCGAGATACGCAGTATTTT. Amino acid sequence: CASSSLLRDTQYF.

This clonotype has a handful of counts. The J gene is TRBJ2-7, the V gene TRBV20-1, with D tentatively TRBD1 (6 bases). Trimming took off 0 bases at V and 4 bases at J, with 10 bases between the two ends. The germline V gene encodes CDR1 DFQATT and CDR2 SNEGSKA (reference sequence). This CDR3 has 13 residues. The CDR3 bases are TGCAGTGCTAGAGATGTCCAGGGGTACGAGCAGTACGTC. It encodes CSARDVQGYEQYV.

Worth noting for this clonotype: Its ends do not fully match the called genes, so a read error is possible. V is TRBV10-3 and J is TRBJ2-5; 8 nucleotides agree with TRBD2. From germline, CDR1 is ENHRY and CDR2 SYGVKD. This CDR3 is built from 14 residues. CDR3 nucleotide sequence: TGTGCCATCAGAGAGTCGGGAGGGGCGGAGACCCAGTACTTC. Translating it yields CAIRESGGAETQYF.

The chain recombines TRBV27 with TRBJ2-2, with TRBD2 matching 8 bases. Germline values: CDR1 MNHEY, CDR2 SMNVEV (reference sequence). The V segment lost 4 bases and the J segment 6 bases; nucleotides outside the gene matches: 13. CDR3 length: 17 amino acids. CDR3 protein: CASSSKGLAGLPGELFF. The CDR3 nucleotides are TGTGCCAGCAGTTCCAAAGGACTAGCTGGGCTTCCCGGGGAGCTGTTTTTT.